The following is a T cell receptor (beta chain) sequence with its context. Its matching antigen is unknown. The sample comes from a study of T cell repertoires in cytomegalovirus infection. At the level of the study: Both a matching HLA type and CMV infection were indicated by public TCR beta signatures.

From the reads, TCRdb called clonotypes with MiXCR, one entry per CDR3 protein. The sample gives a few hundred thousand distinct CDR3 sequences, just under 35% of which show up once; roughly 14% is in the top ten. CDR3 size: 17 residues. The junction had 11 bases not matched to a gene; V was cut back by 4 bases and J by 5 bases. Germline assignment: CDR1 SGHTA and CDR2 FQGTGA. The chain carries TRBV7-3 and TRBJ2-2, with 9 bases matching TRBD2. The sample in question was cultured PBMCs, obtained from culture after CMV antigen stimulation. The origin of this receptor is a human donor in good health (CMV status not recorded). Some clones in this sample may be carry-over from other donors' samples. Here the CDR3 reads CASSSYSGSLPTGELFF. Written as DNA, the CDR3 is TGTGCCAGCAGCTCATATAGCGGGAGCCTCCCGACCGGGGAGCTGTTTTTT.